This T cell receptor beta chain was obtained from a study of identical twins' blood T cells. Six healthy women, forming three identical twin pairs, donated samples. Per the original methods: Clonotypes per individual ranged from about 90,000 to nearly 500,000. One entry per CDR3 protein results from TCRdb running MiXCR on the 5' RACE reads. TCRdb's processing, not the study's, gives the V and J calls here. The sample has 350,000 to 400,000 distinct CDR3 sequences; roughly 27% are singletons. In germline, CDR1 is SGHAT, CDR2 FQNNGV. J gave up 7 bases and V 11 bases, and 17 bases lay outside the gene matches. This CDR3 region has 16 residues.

The sequence was collected from a woman aged 18 to 55 in good health. This sequence joins TRBV11-2 and TRBJ2-1; 10 bases are a match to TRBD2. Material for sequencing was PBMCs. The CDR3 loop is CAWSGAGGSLGNEQFF. CDR3 sequence (DNA): TGTGCCTGGAGTGGAGCGGGAGGGAGTTTAGGAAATGAGCAGTTCTTC.